A single sample is the source of the 17 T cell receptor beta chains below, sequenced in a study of vaccination effects on CD4 cells after COVID-19. Their specific antigens are unknown. ViraFEST used viral peptide pools to expand antigen-specific CD4+ T cells before sequencing. Cultured cells yielded isolated CD4+ T cells after around 10 days. Subjects were given two BNT162b2 or mRNA-1273 vaccine doses. Generated by immunoSEQ multiplex PCR, the TCRdb table keeps only in-frame clones and is missing some. The sample records roughly 59,000 clones, around 78% being singletons. Sequences were derived from CD4+ T cells from PBMCs cultured with HCoV-OC43 spike peptides, sampled after COVID-19 vaccination. Sample subset: HCoV-OC43 spike overlapping peptide pool stimulation. These receptors were obtained from a human donor who received a COVID-19 vaccine.

The V and J genes are TRBV18 and TRBJ1-2; maybe TRBD1 (5 bases). CDR1 is KGHSH and CDR2 is LQKENI in the germline V gene. The CDR3 is made up of 15 amino acids. V was shortened by 1 base and J by 1 base, with 10 bases between the two germline ends. The CDR3 protein is CASSPQGTGNYGYTF. CDR3 bases: TGTGCCAGCTCACCACAAGGGACCGGTAACTATGGCTACACCTTC.

This chain uses TRBV12-5 with TRBJ1-3; TRBD1 aligns across 7 bases. The CDR3 length is 18 residues. Germline V gene lookup returns CDR1 LGHNT and CDR2 FRNRAP. The junction had 9 bases not matched to a gene; V was cut back by 1 base and J by 0 bases. CDR3 residues: CASGLASGGGISGNTIYF. Here the CDR3 DNA reads TGTGCTAGTGGTTTGGCCTCAGGGGGAGGGATCTCTGGAAACACCATATATTTT.

CDR3 amino acids: CATSESNQPQHF. The CDR3 DNA is TGTGCCACCAGTGAGAGCAATCAGCCCCAGCATTTT. The rearrangement uses TRBV24-1 and TRBJ1-5; no reliable D call. From germline, CDR1 is KGHDR and CDR2 SFDVKD. This CDR3 is 12 amino acids long. V was shortened by 4 bases and J by 1 base, with 1 base between the two germline ends.

The J gene is TRBJ2-1, the V gene TRBV7-2; D may be TRBD1 or TRBD2 (6 bases each). The V gene lost 0 bases and the J gene lost 9 bases, with 21 bases spanning the gap. The CDR3 totals 17 residues. In germline, CDR1 is SGHTA, CDR2 FQGNSA. In DNA, the CDR3 is TGTGCCAGCAGCTTAGCCTCCTCGGGGGCCTCGGGCGGTGAGCAGTTCTTC. This sequence encodes CASSLASSGASGGEQFF.

The chain couples TRBV4-1 to TRBJ2-3, with 9 nucleotides matching TRBD1. Unmatched junction bases numbered 17, after V lost 2 bases and J lost 2 bases. Germline lookup yields CDR1 MGHRA and CDR2 YSYEKL. The CDR3 spans 20 residues. CDR3: CASSQRYREPGQGTTDTQYF. In DNA, the CDR3 is TGCGCCAGCAGCCAAAGGTACCGAGAACCGGGACAGGGCACCACAGATACGCAGTATTTT.

CDR3 loop: CASSPQGANGYTF. The CDR3 region has the DNA TGTGCCAGCAGCCCCCAGGGGGCTAATGGCTACACCTTC. V gene TRBV3-1 (or the pseudogene TRBV3-2) combines with J gene TRBJ1-2, with TRBD1 matching over 8 bases. This CDR3 has 13 residues. Germline CDR1 and CDR2: LGHDT and YNNKEL (reference sequence). With 4 bases clipped from V and 6 bases from J, the junction kept 4 bases outside the gene matches.

J is TRBJ1-3 and V is TRBV10-1; weak D call: TRBD1 (6 bases). The V gene's germline CDR1 is WNHNN and CDR2 SYGVQD (reference sequence). V shed 9 bases and J shed 0 bases, with 15 bases lying between them. CDR3 length: 15 residues. CDR3 nucleotides: TGCGCCAGTCAACGGGGACAAAGCTCTGGAAACACCATATATTTT. Translation: CASQRGQSSGNTIYF.

This chain joins TRBV27 and TRBJ2-3, with 8 bases identical to TRBD2. In germline, CDR1 is MNHEY, CDR2 SMNVEV (reference sequence). The CDR3 has 15 residues. The V gene end was trimmed by 6 bases and the J gene end by 3 bases; junction bases not matched to a gene: 8. As DNA, the CDR3 is TGTGCCAGCAGAATAGCGGGGCCTCAGACAGATACGCAGTATTTT. Residues: CASRIAGPQTDTQYF.

This clone appeared once. CDR3 in amino acids: CASSPRTGAISGANVLTF. The DNA for the CDR3 is TGTGCCAGCAGCCCACGGACAGGGGCTATCTCTGGGGCCAACGTCCTGACTTTC. This sequence joins TRBV11-2 and TRBJ2-6, with 9 bases matching TRBD1. This CDR3 contains 18 residues. With V trimmed by 5 bases and J by 0 bases, 8 bases remained unmatched. Germline values: CDR1 SGHAT, CDR2 FQNNGV. The variable domain in full, with the rest retrieved from reference TRBV11-2 and TRBJ2-6, is EAGVAQSPRYKIIEKRQSVAFWCNPISGHATLYWYQQILGQGPKLLIQFQNNGVVDDSQLPKDRFSAERLKGVDSTLKIQPAKLEDSAVYLCASSPRTGAISGANVLTFGAGSRLTVL.

The chain is built from TRBV3-1 (or the pseudogene TRBV3-2) and TRBJ2-5; D is unresolved. Looked up from germline, CDR1 is LGHDT and CDR2 is YNNKEL (reference sequence). V lost 0 bases and J lost 5, with 10 bases in between. The CDR3 is 14 residues long. The CDR3 DNA follows: TGTGCCAGCAGCCAAGAGCCCGGGTCGGAGACCCAGTACTTC. Amino acid sequence: CASSQEPGSETQYF.

J is TRBJ1-5 and V is TRBV24-1, with D unresolved. The germline V and J ends were trimmed by 9 bases and 7 bases, with 0 bases remaining between them. Germline values: CDR1 KGHDR, CDR2 SFDVKD. CDR3 length equals 8 residues. CDR3 sequence: CATQPQHF. CDR3 coding DNA: TGTGCCACCCAGCCCCAGCATTTT.

This chain links TRBV4-3 with TRBJ1-1; D is undetermined. The length of the CDR3 is 16 residues. Per germline, CDR1 LGHNA and CDR2 YSLEER. V was clipped by 6 bases and J by 0 bases, with 17 bases between them. This CDR3 reads CASRSWRGSLNTEAFF. CDR3 bases: TGCGCCAGCAGAAGCTGGCGTGGCAGTTTGAACACTGAAGCTTTCTTT.

The CDR3 nucleotides are TGTGCCTGCCTAGCGGGGGGGCCTTTCTCCACAGATACGCAGTATTTT. Its protein is CACLAGGPFSTDTQYF. V is TRBV30 and J is TRBJ2-3; TRBD2 aligns across 12 bases. CDR3 length: 16 amino acids. Germline-derived CDR1 and CDR2 are GTSNPN and SVGIG (reference sequence). J was trimmed by 2 bases and V by 6 bases; bases with no gene match: 9.

The genes are TRBV14 and TRBJ2-1; TRBD1 might be the D (6 bases). CDR1 is SGHDN, CDR2 FVKESK, per germline. CDR3 length: 12 amino acids. Trimming stripped 1 base from V and 15 bases from J, with 13 bases between. The CDR3 loop reads CASSQVMDRPFF. CDR3 sequence (DNA): TGTGCCAGCAGCCAAGTCATGGACAGACCGTTCTTC.

The chain uses TRBV21-1 and TRBJ2-7; the table's TRBD2 call for D was not verified on the DNA. TRBV21-1 counts as a pseudogene. The CDR3 sequence is 17 residues long. The CDR3 reads CASSKERTGTPGAEQYV. The CDR3 DNA sequence: TGTGCCAGCAGCAAAGAGAGGACCGGGACTCCCGGGGCGGAGCAGTACGTC.

The chain links TRBV7-9 to TRBJ2-1; D is unresolved. This CDR3 comprises 11 residues. Trimming left V 1 base short and J 9 bases short, with 4 bases between. Germline CDR1 reads SEHNR; CDR2 reads FQNEAQ (reference sequence). Here the CDR3 DNA reads TGTGCCAGCAGCTTAGAACGTGAGCAGTTCTTC. It translates to CASSLEREQFF.

The chain combines TRBV19 with TRBJ2-5; 14 nucleotides line up with TRBD2. The CDR3 loop spans 16 amino acids. Germline CDR1 and CDR2: LNHDA and SQIVND (reference sequence). Trimming at V came to 5 bases and at J to 2 bases, leaving 4 bases not matched to a gene. In DNA, the CDR3 is TGTGCCAGTAGTTTCGGACTAGCGGGGGGACAAGAGACCCAGTACTTC. This encodes CASSFGLAGGQETQYF.